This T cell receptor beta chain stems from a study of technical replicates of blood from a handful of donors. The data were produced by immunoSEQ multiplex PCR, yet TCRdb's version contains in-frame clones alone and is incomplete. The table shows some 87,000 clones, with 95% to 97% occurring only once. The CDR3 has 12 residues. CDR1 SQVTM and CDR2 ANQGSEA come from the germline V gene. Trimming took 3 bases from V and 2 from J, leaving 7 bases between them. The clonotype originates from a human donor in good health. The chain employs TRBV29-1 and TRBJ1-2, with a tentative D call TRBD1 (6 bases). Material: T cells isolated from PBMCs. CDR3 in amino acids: CSVDGQNYGYTF. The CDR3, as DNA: TGCAGCGTTGATGGACAGAACTATGGCTACACCTTC.